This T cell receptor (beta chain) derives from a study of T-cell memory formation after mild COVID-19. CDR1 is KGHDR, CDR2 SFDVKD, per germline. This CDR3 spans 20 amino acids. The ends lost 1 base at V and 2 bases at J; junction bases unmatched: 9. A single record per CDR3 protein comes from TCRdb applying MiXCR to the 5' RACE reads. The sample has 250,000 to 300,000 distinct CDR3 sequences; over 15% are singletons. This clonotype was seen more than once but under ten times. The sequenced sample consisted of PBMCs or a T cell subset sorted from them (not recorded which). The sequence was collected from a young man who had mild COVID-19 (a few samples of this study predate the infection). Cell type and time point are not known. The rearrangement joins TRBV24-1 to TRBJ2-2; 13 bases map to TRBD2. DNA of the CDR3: TGTGCCACCAGTGATTTTACCTGGACTAGCGGGGGAAAAAACACCGGGGAGCTGTTTTTT. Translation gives CATSDFTWTSGGKNTGELFF.